The source of this T cell receptor (beta chain) is a study of memory CD4+ T cells and cytomegalovirus serostatus. Study information: Donors were healthy Belgian adults, under ten CMV seropositive and 20 to 30 seronegative.

As handled by the study authors: Out-of-frame sequences were removed, leaving a few million distinct TCRbeta sequences. The data were produced by immunoSEQ multiplex PCR, yet TCRdb's version contains in-frame clones alone and is incomplete. The DNA was the basis for D and trimming; V, J and clone size are from that table. The sample carries about 60,000 clones, 80% recorded once. Per germline, CDR1 SGDLS and CDR2 YYNGEE. The CDR3 has 18 residues. Trimming pared 4 bases from V and 3 bases from J, leaving 22 bases between. Note on this clone: What it binds is unknown.

Study results and caveats: About two fifths of the roughly 150 known CMV-associated TCRbeta sequences appeared in CD4+ memory.

Single viable CD3+CD4+CD8-CD45RO+ cells were sorted as the memory CD4+ T cells. This chain connects TRBV9 to TRBJ2-2, with a possible D match to TRBD2 (6 bases). This clonotype was obtained from an adult in good health and CMV-seronegative. Some clones in this sample may be carry-over from other donors' samples. The specimen sequenced was memory CD4+ T cells from blood. The CDR3 bases are TGTGCCAGCAGCTCGCCGGGACTCAAGGTTCTGGACACCGGGGAGCTGTTTTTT. Encoded protein: CASSSPGLKVLDTGELFF.